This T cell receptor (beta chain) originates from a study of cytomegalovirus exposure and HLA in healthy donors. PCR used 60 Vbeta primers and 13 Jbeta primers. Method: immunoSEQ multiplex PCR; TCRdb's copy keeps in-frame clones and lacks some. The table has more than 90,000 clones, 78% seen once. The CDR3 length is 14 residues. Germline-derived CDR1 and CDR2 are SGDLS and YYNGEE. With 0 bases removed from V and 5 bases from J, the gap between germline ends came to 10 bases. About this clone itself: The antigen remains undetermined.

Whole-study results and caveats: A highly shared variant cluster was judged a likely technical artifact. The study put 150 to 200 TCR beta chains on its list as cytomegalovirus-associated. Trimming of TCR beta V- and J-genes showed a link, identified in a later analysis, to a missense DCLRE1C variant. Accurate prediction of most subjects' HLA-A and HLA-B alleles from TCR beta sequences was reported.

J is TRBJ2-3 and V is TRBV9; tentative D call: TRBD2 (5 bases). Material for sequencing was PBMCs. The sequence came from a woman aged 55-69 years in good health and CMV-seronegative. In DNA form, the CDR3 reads TGTGCCAGCAGCGTAGAGGGAGTTGAAGATACGCAGTATTTT. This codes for CASSVEGVEDTQYF.